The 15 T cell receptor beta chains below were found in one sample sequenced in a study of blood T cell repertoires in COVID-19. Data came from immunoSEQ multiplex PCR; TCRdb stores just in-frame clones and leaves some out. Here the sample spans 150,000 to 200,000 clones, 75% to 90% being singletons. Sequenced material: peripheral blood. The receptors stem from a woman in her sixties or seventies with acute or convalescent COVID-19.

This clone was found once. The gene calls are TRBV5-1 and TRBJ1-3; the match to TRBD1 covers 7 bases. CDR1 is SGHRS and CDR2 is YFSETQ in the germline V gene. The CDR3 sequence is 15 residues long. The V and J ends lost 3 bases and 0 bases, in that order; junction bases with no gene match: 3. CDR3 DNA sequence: TGCGCCAGCAGCTGGACAGGTTACTCTGGAAACACCATATATTTT. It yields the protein CASSWTGYSGNTIYF.

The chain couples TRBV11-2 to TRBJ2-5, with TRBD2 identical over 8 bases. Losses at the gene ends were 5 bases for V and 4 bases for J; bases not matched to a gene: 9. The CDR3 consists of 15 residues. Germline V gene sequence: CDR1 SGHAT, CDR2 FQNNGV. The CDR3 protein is CASSQGGLVRETQYF. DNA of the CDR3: TGTGCCAGCAGCCAAGGGGGACTAGTGAGAGAGACCCAGTACTTC.

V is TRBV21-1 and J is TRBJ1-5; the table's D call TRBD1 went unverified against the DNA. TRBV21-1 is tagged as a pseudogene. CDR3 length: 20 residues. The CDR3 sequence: CASSARETKRDREIYQPQHF. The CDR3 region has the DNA TGTGCCAGCAGCGCCCGAGAGACCAAGCGGGACAGGGAAATTTATCAGCCCCAGCATTTT.

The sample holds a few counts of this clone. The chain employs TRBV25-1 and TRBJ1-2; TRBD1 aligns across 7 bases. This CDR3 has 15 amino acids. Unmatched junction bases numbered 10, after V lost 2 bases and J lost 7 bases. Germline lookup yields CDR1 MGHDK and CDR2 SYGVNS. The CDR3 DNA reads TGTGCCAGCAGTGAAGGGACAGTTGGGGAAACTGGCTACACCTTC. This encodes CASSEGTVGETGYTF.

The CDR3 sequence is CASSPRDRAGYTF. In DNA form, the CDR3 reads TGTGCCAGCTCCCCTCGGGACAGGGCTGGCTACACCTTC. The rearrangement links TRBV18 to TRBJ1-2, with 9 nucleotides matching TRBD1. This CDR3 has 13 amino acids. The germline CDR1 and CDR2 sequences are KGHSH and LQKENI. The V and J ends lost 6 bases and 7 bases, in that order; junction bases with no gene match: 6.

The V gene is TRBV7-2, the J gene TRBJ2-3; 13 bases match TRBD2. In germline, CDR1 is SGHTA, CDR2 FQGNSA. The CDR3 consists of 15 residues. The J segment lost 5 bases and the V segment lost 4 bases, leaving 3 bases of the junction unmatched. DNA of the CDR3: TGTGCCAGCAGCTGGGGACTAGCGGGGCTAGATACGCAGTATTTT. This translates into CASSWGLAGLDTQYF.

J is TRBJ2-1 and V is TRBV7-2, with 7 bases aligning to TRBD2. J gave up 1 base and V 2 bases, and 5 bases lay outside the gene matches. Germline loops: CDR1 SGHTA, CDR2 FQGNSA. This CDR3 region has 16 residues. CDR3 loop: CASSLRLAGSYNEQFF. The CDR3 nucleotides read TGTGCCAGCAGCTTAAGACTAGCTGGGTCCTACAATGAGCAGTTCTTC.

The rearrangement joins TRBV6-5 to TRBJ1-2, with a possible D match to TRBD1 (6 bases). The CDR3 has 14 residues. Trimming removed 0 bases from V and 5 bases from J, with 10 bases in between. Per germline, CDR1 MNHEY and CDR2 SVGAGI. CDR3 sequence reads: CASSYSGGPYGYTF. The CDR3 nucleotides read TGTGCCAGCAGTTACTCGGGGGGGCCGTATGGCTACACCTTC.

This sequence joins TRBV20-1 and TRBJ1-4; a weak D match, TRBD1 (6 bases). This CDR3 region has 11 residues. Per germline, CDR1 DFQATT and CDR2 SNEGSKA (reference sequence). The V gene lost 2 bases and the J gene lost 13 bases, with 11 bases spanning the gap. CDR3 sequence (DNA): TGCAGTGCTAGATTGGGGGCGAGACTGTTTTTT. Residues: CSARLGARLFF.

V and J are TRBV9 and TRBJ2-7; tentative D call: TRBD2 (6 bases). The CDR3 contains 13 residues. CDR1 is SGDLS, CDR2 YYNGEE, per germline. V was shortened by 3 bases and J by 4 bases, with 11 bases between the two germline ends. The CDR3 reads CASSAGRGYEQYF. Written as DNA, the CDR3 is TGTGCCAGCAGCGCCGGACGGGGGTACGAGCAGTACTTC. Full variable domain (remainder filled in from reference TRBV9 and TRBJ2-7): DSGVTQTPKHLITATGQRVTLRCSPRSGDLSVYWYQQSLDQGLQFLIQYYNGEERAKGNILERFSAQQFPDLHSELNLSSLELGDSALYFCASSAGRGYEQYFGPGTRLTVT.

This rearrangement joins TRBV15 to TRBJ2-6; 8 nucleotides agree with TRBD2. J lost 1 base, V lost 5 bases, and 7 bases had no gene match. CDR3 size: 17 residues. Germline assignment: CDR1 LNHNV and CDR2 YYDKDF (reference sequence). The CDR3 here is CATSRGGGQSGANVLTF. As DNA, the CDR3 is TGTGCCACCAGCCGGGGCGGGGGGCAATCTGGGGCCAACGTCCTGACTTTC.

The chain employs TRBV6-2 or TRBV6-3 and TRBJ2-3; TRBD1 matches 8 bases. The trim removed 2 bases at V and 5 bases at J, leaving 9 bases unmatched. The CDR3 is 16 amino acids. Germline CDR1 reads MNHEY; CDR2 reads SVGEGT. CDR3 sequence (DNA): TGTGCCAGCAGTTACATAGGCAGGGGGCAAATAGATACGCAGTATTTT. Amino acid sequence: CASSYIGRGQIDTQYF.

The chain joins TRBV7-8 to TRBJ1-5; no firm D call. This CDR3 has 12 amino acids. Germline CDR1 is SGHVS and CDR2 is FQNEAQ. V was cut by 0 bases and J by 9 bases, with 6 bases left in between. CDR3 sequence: CASSLASGPQHF. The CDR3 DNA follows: TGTGCCAGCAGCTTAGCTTCGGGGCCCCAGCATTTT.

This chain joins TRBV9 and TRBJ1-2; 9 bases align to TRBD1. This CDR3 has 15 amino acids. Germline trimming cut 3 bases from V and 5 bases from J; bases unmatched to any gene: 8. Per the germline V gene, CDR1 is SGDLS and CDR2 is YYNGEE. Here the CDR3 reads CASSAEGQGYYGYTF. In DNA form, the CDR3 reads TGTGCCAGCAGCGCTGAGGGACAGGGCTATTATGGCTACACCTTC. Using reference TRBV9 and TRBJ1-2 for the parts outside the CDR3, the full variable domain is DSGVTQTPKHLITATGQRVTLRCSPRSGDLSVYWYQQSLDQGLQFLIQYYNGEERAKGNILERFSAQQFPDLHSELNLSSLELGDSALYFCASSAEGQGYYGYTFGSGTRLTVV.

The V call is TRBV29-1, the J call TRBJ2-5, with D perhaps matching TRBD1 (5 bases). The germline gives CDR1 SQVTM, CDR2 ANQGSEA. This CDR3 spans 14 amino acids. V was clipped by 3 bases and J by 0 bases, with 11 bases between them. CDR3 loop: CSVDVTGYQETQYF. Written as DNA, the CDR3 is TGCAGCGTTGATGTTACAGGATACCAAGAGACCCAGTACTTC.